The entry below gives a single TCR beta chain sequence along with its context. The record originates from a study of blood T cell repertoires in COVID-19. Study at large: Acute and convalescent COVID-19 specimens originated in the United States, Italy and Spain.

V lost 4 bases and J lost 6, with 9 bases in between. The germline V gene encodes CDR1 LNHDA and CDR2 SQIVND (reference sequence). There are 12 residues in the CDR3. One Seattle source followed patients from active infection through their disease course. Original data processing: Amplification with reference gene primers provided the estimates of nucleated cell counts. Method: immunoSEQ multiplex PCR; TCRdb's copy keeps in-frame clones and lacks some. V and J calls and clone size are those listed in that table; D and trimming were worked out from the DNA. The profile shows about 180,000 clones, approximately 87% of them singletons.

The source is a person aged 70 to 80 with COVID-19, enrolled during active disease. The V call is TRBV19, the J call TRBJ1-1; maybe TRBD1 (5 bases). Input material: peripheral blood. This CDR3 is CASSSQGPEAFF. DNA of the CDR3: TGTGCCAGTAGTAGTCAGGGTCCTGAAGCTTTCTTT.